This T cell receptor beta chain was found in a study of Ad26.COV2.S vaccination and SARS-CoV-2 variants. Trimming removed 10 bases from V and 5 bases from J, with 17 bases in between. The CDR3 is made up of 14 amino acids. The germline gives CDR1 MNHEY, CDR2 SMNVEV (reference sequence). Sequencing used immunoSEQ multiplex PCR; TCRdb keeps in-frame clones, though not all of them. The table lists about 680,000 clones, 89% of them singletons. Noted treatment: some 20 received Ad26.COV2.S at low or high dose, single or two shots; about 5 received placebo; per-sample allocation not given. At day 63 after the first vaccine or placebo injection, samples were drawn.

The sample was peripheral blood, taken in a trial of Ad26.COV2.S vaccine versus placebo. This chain connects TRBV27 to TRBJ2-2; TRBD1 is a possible D gene (6 bases). The receptor's source is a person aged 18-60 years who received the Ad26.COV2.S COVID-19 vaccine or a placebo. CDR3 amino acids: CATREGGWTGELFF. The CDR3 DNA follows: TGTGCCACTCGAGAAGGGGGATGGACCGGGGAGCTGTTTTTT.